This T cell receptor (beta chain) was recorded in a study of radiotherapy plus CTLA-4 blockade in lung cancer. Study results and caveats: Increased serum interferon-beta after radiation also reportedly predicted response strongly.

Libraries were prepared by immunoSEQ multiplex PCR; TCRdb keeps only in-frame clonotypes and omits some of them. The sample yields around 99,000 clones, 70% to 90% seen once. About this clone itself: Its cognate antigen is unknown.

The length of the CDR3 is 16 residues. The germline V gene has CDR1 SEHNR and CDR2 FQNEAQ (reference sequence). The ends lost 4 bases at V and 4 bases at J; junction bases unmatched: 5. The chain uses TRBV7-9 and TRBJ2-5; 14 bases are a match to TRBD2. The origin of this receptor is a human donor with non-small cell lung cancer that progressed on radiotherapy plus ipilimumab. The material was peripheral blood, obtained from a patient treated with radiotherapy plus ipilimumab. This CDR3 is CASSSGLAGGTETQYF. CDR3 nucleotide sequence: TGTGCCAGCAGCTCAGGACTAGCGGGAGGAACAGAGACCCAGTACTTC.